A single T cell receptor (beta chain) is shown here with its context. This sample is part of a study of blood T cell repertoires in COVID-19. In the study overall: From T cells, B-cell-depleted T cells, or PBMCs came the material, which was cDNA or gDNA.

Patients of the Seattle cohort, enrolled during active infection, were followed longitudinally. Sequenced by immunoSEQ multiplex PCR; TCRdb stores in-frame clones only, minus some. The sample shows some 190,000 clones, 82% of them seen only once. Input material: peripheral blood. This sequence originates from a woman aged 60 to 75 with COVID-19, enrolled during active disease.

The CDR3 sequence: CASSVGAGGLGELFF. CDR3 sequence (DNA): TGTGCCAGCAGCGTAGGAGCGGGAGGTCTCGGGGAGCTGTTTTTT. The genes are TRBV9 and TRBJ2-2, with 9 positions matching TRBD2. Germline V gene lookup returns CDR1 SGDLS and CDR2 YYNGEE. After removal of 0 bases from V and 7 bases from J, the junction contained 4 bases not matched to a gene. The CDR3 has 15 residues.